Each of the 20 T cell receptor beta chains below was sequenced from the same sample in a study of early T cells in non-severe SARS-CoV-2 infection. In TCRdb, the 5' RACE reads were re-called with MiXCR into one record per CDR3 protein. The table has fewer than 85,000 distinct CDR3 sequences, less than 20% seen once; the top ten hold around 12%. Sequencing was carried out using whole blood. The source of these receptors is an adult who was a healthcare worker with PCR-confirmed SARS-CoV-2 infection or an uninfected control (not recorded which).

The rearrangement joins TRBV7-2 to TRBJ2-5; perhaps D is TRBD1 or TRBD2 (5 bases each). The germline V gene has CDR1 SGHTA and CDR2 FQGNSA. This CDR3 is 14 amino acids long. The V end lost 5 bases, the J end lost 1 base, and 11 bases lay between the germline ends. The CDR3, as DNA: TGTGCCAGCAGCCCCGCCGGGACCCAAGAGACCCAGTACTTC. Residues: CASSPAGTQETQYF.

On this clonotype itself: At one of its ends the junction is not consistent with the germline gene, which may arise from a read error. This sequence joins TRBV6-5 and TRBJ2-1; no definite D call. CDR1 MNHEY and CDR2 SVGAGI come from the germline V gene. The CDR3 is made up of 13 amino acids. Written as DNA, the CDR3 is TGTGCCAGCAGTTACAGCCTAACCTATGACCAGTTCTTC. Protein product: CASSYSLTYDQFF.

This clonotype was seen more than once but under ten times. The chain carries TRBV4-2 and TRBJ1-4, with D possibly being TRBD1 (5 bases). Trimming shortened V by 7 bases and J by 1 base, and 13 bases separated the two germline ends. The CDR3 length is 15 residues. Looked up from germline, CDR1 is LGHNA and CDR2 is YNFKEQ. The CDR3 bases are TGTGCCAGCAACTCACTGGGGGGAACTAATGAAAAACTGTTTTTT. It encodes CASNSLGGTNEKLFF.

This clonotype showed up many times. V gene TRBV11-2 combines with J gene TRBJ1-2, with D perhaps matching TRBD1 (6 bases). Trimming removed 5 bases from V and 4 bases from J, with 14 bases in between. The CDR3 sequence is 14 residues long. The germline V gene has CDR1 SGHAT and CDR2 FQNNGV. The CDR3 nucleotides read TGTGCCAGCAGCGGACAGCCAAGCCTCTATGGCTACACCTTC. As protein: CASSGQPSLYGYTF.

The chain combines TRBV6-2 or TRBV6-3 with TRBJ1-4; D unresolved. CDR1 is MNHEY, CDR2 SVGEGT, per germline. Trimming took 6 bases from V and 8 from J, leaving 13 bases between them. The CDR3 spans 13 residues. Written as DNA, the CDR3 is TGTGCCAGCAGCTTCGACGGTCTGGAAAAACTGTTTTTT. It translates to CASSFDGLEKLFF.

In this sample, this clonotype turned up a few times. The chain combines TRBV5-1 with TRBJ2-7; TRBD1 matches 8 bases. V was pared by 4 bases and J by 6 bases, with 6 bases of the junction left unmatched. Germline V gene sequence: CDR1 SGHRS, CDR2 YFSETQ. The CDR3 is made up of 13 amino acids. The CDR3 DNA reads TGCGCCAGCAGCATCTGGACAGGGAGCGAGCAGTACTTC. Its translation: CASSIWTGSEQYF.

This clonotype was recorded at least ten times. The rearrangement joins TRBV7-9 to TRBJ1-5; a weak D match, TRBD1 (5 bases). The CDR3 length is 16 residues. V lost 1 base and J lost 7, with 17 bases in between. Germline V gives CDR1 SEHNR, CDR2 FQNEAQ (reference sequence). The CDR3 loop is CASSLVGQGGSQPQHF. For the CDR3, the DNA is TGTGCCAGCAGCTTAGTAGGTCAGGGCGGAAGCCAGCCCCAGCATTTT.

This clonotype was detected only a few times. V gene TRBV20-1 combines with J gene TRBJ2-7; 9 nucleotides align to TRBD2. From germline, CDR1 is DFQATT and CDR2 SNEGSKA (reference sequence). Trimming cost V 1 base and J 1 base; bases outside gene matches: 2. The CDR3 covers 14 residues. CDR3 residues: CSARVREGSYEQYF. DNA for the CDR3: TGCAGTGCTAGAGTGCGGGAGGGATCCTACGAGCAGTACTTC.

This rearrangement joins TRBV7-2 to TRBJ2-3, with TRBD2 matching over 10 bases. Per the germline V gene, CDR1 is SGHTA and CDR2 is FQGNSA. J gave up 4 bases and V 0 bases, and 7 bases lay outside the gene matches. This CDR3 is built from 17 residues. The CDR3 sequence: CASSLAPSGSGADTQYF. Here the CDR3 DNA reads TGTGCCAGCAGCTTAGCGCCTAGCGGGAGTGGAGCAGATACGCAGTATTTT.

At least ten counts were recorded for this clonotype. CDR3 DNA: TGTGCCAGCAGCCAAGGGACAGATTCACCCCTCCACTTT. This encodes CASSQGTDSPLHF. The genes are TRBV4-2 and TRBJ1-6; tentative D call: TRBD1 (6 bases). The CDR3 is made up of 13 amino acids. From germline, CDR1 is LGHNA and CDR2 YNFKEQ. Between the trimmed V and J ends, which lost 1 base and 8 bases, there was a span of 6 bases.

The chain links TRBV4-1 to TRBJ1-5, with TRBD1 identical over 7 bases. The junction had 3 bases not matched to a gene; V was cut back by 4 bases and J by 0 bases. Germline V CDR1 and CDR2: MGHRA, YSYEKL. The CDR3 has 15 residues. The CDR3 spells CASSLGQTSNQPQHF. The CDR3 nucleotides are TGCGCCAGCAGCCTGGGACAGACTAGCAATCAGCCCCAGCATTTT.

This clonotype was seen only a few times. The gene calls are TRBV5-5 and TRBJ2-5; D remains ambiguous. This CDR3 has 13 residues. Germline-derived CDR1 and CDR2 are SGHKS and YYEKEE (reference sequence). V shed 2 bases and J shed 4 bases, with 9 bases lying between them. The CDR3 bases are TGTGCCAGCAGCTTTGGTGGTCCAGAGACCCAGTACTTC. It specifies CASSFGGPETQYF.

This clonotype was detected many times. The chain couples TRBV5-5 to TRBJ1-2, with D hard to call. V was shortened by 6 bases and J by 2 bases, with 17 bases between the two germline ends. The CDR3 runs 15 residues. The V gene's germline CDR1 is SGHKS and CDR2 YYEKEE (reference sequence). Here the CDR3 reads CASTLGPGSNYGYTF. CDR3 coding DNA: TGTGCCAGCACCCTAGGACCCGGGAGCAACTATGGCTACACCTTC.

This clonotype has only a few counts. The rearrangement links TRBV20-1 to TRBJ2-3, with 7 bases identical to TRBD2. The length of the CDR3 is 14 residues. Germline V gives CDR1 DFQATT, CDR2 SNEGSKA (reference sequence). The junction had 7 bases not matched to a gene; V was cut back by 6 bases and J by 1 base. This chain's CDR3 is CSAGEGRGTDTQYF. The CDR3 DNA reads TGCAGTGCCGGGGAGGGCCGGGGCACAGATACGCAGTATTTT.

The sample holds a few counts of this clonotype. The CDR3 loop reads CASSLEVESEAFF. In DNA, the CDR3 is TGTGCCAGCAGCTTAGAGGTTGAGAGTGAAGCTTTCTTT. J is TRBJ1-1 and V is TRBV11-2; D remains unclear. This CDR3 region has 13 residues. In germline, CDR1 is SGHAT, CDR2 FQNNGV. V gave up 0 bases and J gave up 7 bases, with 9 bases separating them.

The chain links TRBV6-6 to TRBJ2-3; TRBD2 aligns across 7 bases. CDR1 and CDR2 (germline): MNHNY, SVGAGI (reference sequence). The CDR3 has 14 residues. V trimming: 5 bases; J trimming: 5 bases; junction bases outside the gene matches: 7. CDR3 loop: CASSGLERQDTQYF. The CDR3 coding sequence is TGTGCCAGCAGTGGACTAGAGCGGCAAGATACGCAGTATTTT.

V gene TRBV9 combines with J gene TRBJ1-4; TRBD1 matches 7 bases. Germline CDR1 and CDR2: SGDLS and YYNGEE. Trimming took 3 bases from V and 8 from J; bases not matched to a gene: 7. The CDR3 is 14 residues long. This CDR3 reads CASSGTGTEEKLFF. CDR3 nucleotides: TGTGCCAGCAGCGGGACCGGGACAGAAGAAAAACTGTTTTTT.

This clonotype was detected a few times. The chain joins TRBV6-2 or TRBV6-3 to TRBJ1-5, with TRBD1 matching 9 bases. CDR3 length equals 15 residues. Germline trimming cut 6 bases from V and 5 bases from J; bases unmatched to any gene: 8. The V gene's germline CDR1 is MNHEY and CDR2 SVGEGT. The chain's CDR3 is CASSSTGGGHQPQHF. The CDR3 DNA reads TGTGCCAGCAGCTCGACAGGGGGAGGCCATCAGCCCCAGCATTTT.

This clonotype was found many times. V gene TRBV13 combines with J gene TRBJ2-2; 9 bases align to TRBD1. There are 16 residues in the CDR3. The germline gives CDR1 PRHDT, CDR2 FYEKMQ (reference sequence). V lost 5 bases and J lost 5; bases outside the gene matches: 9. The CDR3 loop reads CASSPSRDRVTGELFF. For the CDR3, the DNA is TGTGCCAGCAGCCCGTCCCGGGACAGGGTTACCGGGGAGCTGTTTTTT.

This clonotype was picked up a small number of times. The chain uses TRBV20-1 and TRBJ1-2; D possibly corresponds to TRBD1 (5 bases). Per germline, CDR1 DFQATT and CDR2 SNEGSKA (reference sequence). Deletions cut 6 bases from V and 8 bases from J, with 22 bases between. The CDR3 spans 14 residues. The CDR3 sequence: CSAVVRQGPGGYTF. The CDR3 DNA sequence: TGCAGTGCGGTAGTCCGCCAGGGTCCGGGCGGCTACACCTTC.